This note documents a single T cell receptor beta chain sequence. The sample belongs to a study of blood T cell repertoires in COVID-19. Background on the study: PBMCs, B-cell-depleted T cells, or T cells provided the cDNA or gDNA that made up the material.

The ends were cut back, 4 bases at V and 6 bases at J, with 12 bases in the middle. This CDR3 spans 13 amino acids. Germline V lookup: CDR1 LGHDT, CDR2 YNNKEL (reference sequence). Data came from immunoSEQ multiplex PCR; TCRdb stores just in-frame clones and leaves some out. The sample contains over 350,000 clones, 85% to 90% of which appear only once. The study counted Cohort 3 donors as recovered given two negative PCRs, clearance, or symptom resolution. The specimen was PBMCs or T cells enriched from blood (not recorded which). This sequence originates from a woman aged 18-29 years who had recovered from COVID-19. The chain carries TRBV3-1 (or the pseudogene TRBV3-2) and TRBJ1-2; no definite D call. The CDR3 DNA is TGTGCCAGCAGCCCCCTAGGGAGGGATGGCTACACCTTC. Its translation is CASSPLGRDGYTF.